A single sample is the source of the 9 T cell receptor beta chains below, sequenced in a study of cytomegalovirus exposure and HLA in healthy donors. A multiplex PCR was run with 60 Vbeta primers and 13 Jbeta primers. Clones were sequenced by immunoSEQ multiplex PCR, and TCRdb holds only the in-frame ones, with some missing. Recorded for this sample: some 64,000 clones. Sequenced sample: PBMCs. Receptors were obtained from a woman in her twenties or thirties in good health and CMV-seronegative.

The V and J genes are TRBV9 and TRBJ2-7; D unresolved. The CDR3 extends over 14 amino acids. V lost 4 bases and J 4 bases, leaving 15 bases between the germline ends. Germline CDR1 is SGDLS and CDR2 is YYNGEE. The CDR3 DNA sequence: TGTGCCAGCAGCCGACTCAGAGAGCCTTACGAGCAGTACTTC. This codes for CASSRLREPYEQYF. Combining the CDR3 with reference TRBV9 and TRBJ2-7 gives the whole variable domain DSGVTQTPKHLITATGQRVTLRCSPRSGDLSVYWYQQSLDQGLQFLIQYYNGEERAKGNILERFSAQQFPDLHSELNLSSLELGDSALYFCASSRLREPYEQYFGPGTRLTVT.

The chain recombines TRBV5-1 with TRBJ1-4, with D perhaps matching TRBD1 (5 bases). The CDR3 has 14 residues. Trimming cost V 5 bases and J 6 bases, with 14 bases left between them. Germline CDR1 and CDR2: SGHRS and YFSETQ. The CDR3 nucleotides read TGCGCCAGCAGGGAGGGCAGGGCGGATGAAAAACTGTTTTTT. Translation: CASREGRADEKLFF.

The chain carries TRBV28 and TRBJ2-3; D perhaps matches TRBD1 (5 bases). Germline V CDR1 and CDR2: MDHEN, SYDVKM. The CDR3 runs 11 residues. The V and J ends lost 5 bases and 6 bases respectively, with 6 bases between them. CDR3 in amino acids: CASSPGDTQYF. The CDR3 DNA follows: TGTGCCAGCAGTCCAGGGGATACGCAGTATTTT.

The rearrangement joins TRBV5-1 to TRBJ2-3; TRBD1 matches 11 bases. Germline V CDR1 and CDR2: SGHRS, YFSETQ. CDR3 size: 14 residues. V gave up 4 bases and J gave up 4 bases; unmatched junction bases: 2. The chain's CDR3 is CASSGQGAADTQYF. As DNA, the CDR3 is TGCGCCAGCAGCGGACAGGGGGCGGCAGATACGCAGTATTTT.

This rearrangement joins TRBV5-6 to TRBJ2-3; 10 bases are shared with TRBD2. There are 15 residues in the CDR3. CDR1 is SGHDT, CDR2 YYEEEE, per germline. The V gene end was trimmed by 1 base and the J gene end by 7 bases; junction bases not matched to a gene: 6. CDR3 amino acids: CASSLIAGGTNTQYF. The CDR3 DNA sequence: TGTGCCAGCAGCTTGATAGCGGGGGGTACTAATACGCAGTATTTT.

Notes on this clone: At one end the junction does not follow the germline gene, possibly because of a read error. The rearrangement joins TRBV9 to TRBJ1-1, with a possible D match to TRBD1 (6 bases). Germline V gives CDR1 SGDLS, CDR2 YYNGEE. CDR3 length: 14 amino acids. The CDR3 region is CASSGQVSNTEDFF. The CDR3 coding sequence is TGTGCCAGCAGCGGACAGGTTTCGAACACTGAAGATTTCTTT.

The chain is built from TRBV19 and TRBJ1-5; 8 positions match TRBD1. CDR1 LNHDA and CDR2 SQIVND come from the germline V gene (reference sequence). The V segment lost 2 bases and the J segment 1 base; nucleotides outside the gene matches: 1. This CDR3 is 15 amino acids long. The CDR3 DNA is TGTGCCAGTAGTATAACAGGGGGGAGCAATCAGCCCCAGCATTTT. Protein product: CASSITGGSNQPQHF. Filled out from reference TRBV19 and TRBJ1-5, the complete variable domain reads DGGITQSPKYLFRKEGQNVTLSCEQNLNHDAMYWYRQDPGQGLRLIYYSQIVNDFQKGDIAEGYSVSREKKESFPLTVTSAQKNPTAFYLCASSITGGSNQPQHFGDGTRLSIL.

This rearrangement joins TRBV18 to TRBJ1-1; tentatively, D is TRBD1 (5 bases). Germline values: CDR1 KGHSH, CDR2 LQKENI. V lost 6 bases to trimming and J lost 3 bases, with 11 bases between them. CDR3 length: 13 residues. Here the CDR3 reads CASSAGMDTEAFF. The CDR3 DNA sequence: TGTGCCAGCTCCGCAGGGATGGACACTGAAGCTTTCTTT.

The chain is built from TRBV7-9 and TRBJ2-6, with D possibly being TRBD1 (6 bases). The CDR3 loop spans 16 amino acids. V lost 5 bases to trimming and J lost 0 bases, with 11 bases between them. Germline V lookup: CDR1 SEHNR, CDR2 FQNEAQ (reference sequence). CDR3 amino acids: CASSPLGASGANVLTF. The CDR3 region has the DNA TGTGCCAGCAGCCCCCTGGGGGCCTCTGGGGCCAACGTCCTGACTTTC.